Listed here are 29 T cell receptor beta chains from one sample, sequenced in a study of sequential checkpoint blockade in melanoma. Treatment here: randomized to nivolumab then ipilimumab (arm A) or the reverse (arm B). The method was immunoSEQ multiplex PCR; TCRdb's version includes in-frame clones alone and lacks a portion of them. The sample has some 12,000 clones, almost 80% seen once. This sample comprised CD8+ T cells sorted from blood (inferred from file names), obtained from a patient given nivolumab and ipilimumab in sequence. Receptor source: a human donor with melanoma.

This clone was observed a few times. This chain connects TRBV9 to TRBJ2-1, with 11 bases matching TRBD2. CDR1 is SGDLS and CDR2 is YYNGEE in the germline V gene. The CDR3 consists of 15 residues. V was pared by 3 bases and J by 2 bases, with 1 base of the junction left unmatched. The CDR3: CASSGSGGAYNEQFF. The CDR3, as DNA: TGTGCCAGCAGCGGTAGCGGGGGGGCCTACAATGAGCAGTTCTTC.

This clone was counted between two and nine times. V gene TRBV9 combines with J gene TRBJ2-1, with a possible D match to TRBD2 (6 bases). Per germline, CDR1 SGDLS and CDR2 YYNGEE. The CDR3 extends over 15 amino acids. V dropped 1 base and J dropped 2 bases, with 10 bases sitting between them. In DNA, the CDR3 is TGTGCCAGCAGCGTACTGCGGGGCGCCTACAATGAGCAGTTCTTC. This translates into CASSVLRGAYNEQFF.

The chain couples TRBV19 to TRBJ2-7; D unresolved. In germline, CDR1 is LNHDA, CDR2 SQIVND (reference sequence). Trimming stripped 5 bases from V and 6 bases from J, with 20 bases between. The CDR3 has 15 residues. CDR3 nucleotides: TGTGCCAGTAGTTATACAGTCGGTGCCCCTGGCGAGCAGTACTTC. Its translation is CASSYTVGAPGEQYF.

This rearrangement joins TRBV7-8 to TRBJ2-3; D unresolved. The CDR3 contains 15 residues. Trimming took off 1 base at V and 2 bases at J, with 10 bases between the two ends. Germline V lookup: CDR1 SGHVS, CDR2 FQNEAQ. The CDR3 sequence is CASSLGLEYTDTQYF. As DNA, the CDR3 is TGTGCCAGCAGCTTAGGGTTAGAATACACAGATACGCAGTATTTT.

This sequence joins TRBV28 and TRBJ1-2, with 7 bases aligning to TRBD1. The V gene's germline CDR1 is MDHEN and CDR2 SYDVKM. V lost 9 bases and J lost 8; bases outside the gene matches: 6. The CDR3 runs 11 residues. Written as DNA, the CDR3 is TGTGCCAGACGACAGGGCAGGGGCTACACCTTC. Translated, it gives CARRQGRGYTF.

V gene TRBV29-1 combines with J gene TRBJ2-5, with TRBD1 matching 7 bases. The J call could be wrong; TRBJ2-7 is a better fit for the DNA end. Per germline, CDR1 SQVTM and CDR2 ANQGSEA. The CDR3 is 15 amino acids. The chain's CDR3 is CSVVVTGNSPYEQYF. The CDR3 DNA reads as TGCAGCGTTGTGGTGACAGGGAATTCCCCTTACGAGCAGTACTTC.

The chain combines TRBV28 with TRBJ1-3; D is perhaps TRBD1 (6 bases). V was clipped by 5 bases and J by 1 base, with 6 bases between them. Germline V lookup: CDR1 MDHEN, CDR2 SYDVKM. The CDR3 contains 13 residues. This CDR3 is CASSGQSGNTIYF. CDR3 bases: TGTGCCAGCAGTGGACAGTCTGGAAACACCATATATTTT.

The DNA for the CDR3 is TGCAGTGCTAGTGGCGGGGAACCCCTCCACTTT. As protein: CSASGGEPLHF. The chain uses TRBV20-1 and TRBJ1-6; D ambiguous. The germline V and J ends were trimmed by 3 bases and 12 bases, with 9 bases remaining between them. The germline CDR1 and CDR2 sequences are DFQATT and SNEGSKA (reference sequence). This CDR3 comprises 11 residues.

The V and J genes are TRBV6-1 and TRBJ2-7; 7 bases fit TRBD2. This CDR3 is built from 15 residues. Germline V lookup: CDR1 MNHNS, CDR2 SASEGT. Trimming at V came to 2 bases and at J to 3 bases, leaving 7 bases not matched to a gene. The CDR3 here is CASSEYRTSDYEQYF. CDR3 bases: TGTGCCAGCAGTGAATATAGGACTAGTGACTACGAGCAGTACTTC.

The table lists this clone with a count of one. V usage is TRBV4-3 and J usage is TRBJ2-5; 8 positions match TRBD1. Germline CDR1 reads LGHNA; CDR2 reads YSLEER. This CDR3 has 17 amino acids. Trimming at V came to 0 bases and at J to 5 bases, leaving 11 bases not matched to a gene. CDR3 in amino acids: CASSQDFGSQGEETQYF. CDR3 in DNA: TGCGCCAGCAGCCAAGATTTTGGCTCACAGGGGGAGGAGACCCAGTACTTC.

The count of this clone is one. This chain joins TRBV9 and TRBJ2-5, with 11 bases aligning to TRBD2. The trim removed 3 bases at V and 0 bases at J, leaving 1 base unmatched. CDR1 and CDR2 (germline): SGDLS, YYNGEE. This CDR3 is 15 amino acids long. The CDR3 DNA follows: TGTGCCAGCAGCGGTAGCGGGAGGGACCAAGAGACCCAGTACTTC. Translated: CASSGSGRDQETQYF.

The V and J genes are TRBV5-8 and TRBJ2-7; 9 bases fit TRBD1. The CDR3 is 15 residues long. Germline trimming cut 2 bases from V and 3 bases from J; bases unmatched to any gene: 6. CDR1 and CDR2 from the germline V gene are SGHTS and YDEGEE. Here the CDR3 reads CASSFGSGQGYEQYF. The CDR3 bases are TGTGCCAGCAGCTTTGGGTCGGGACAGGGCTACGAGCAGTACTTC.

This chain uses TRBV28 with TRBJ1-1; D gene ambiguous. The CDR3 covers 14 residues. V lost 4 bases and J 0 bases, leaving 9 bases between the germline ends. CDR1 is MDHEN and CDR2 is SYDVKM in the germline V gene. The CDR3 sequence is CASSSRGVNTEAFF. CDR3 in DNA: TGTGCCAGCAGTTCTCGCGGCGTGAACACTGAAGCTTTCTTT.

The chain recombines TRBV5-5 with TRBJ1-2; D remains ambiguous. The CDR3 totals 12 residues. Trimming took off 2 bases at V and 7 bases at J, with 9 bases between the two ends. Germline V gene lookup returns CDR1 SGHKS and CDR2 YYEKEE (reference sequence). DNA of the CDR3: TGTGCCAGCAGCTTATTTGAGGGTGGCTACACCTTC. Its protein is CASSLFEGGYTF.

V is TRBV9 and J is TRBJ2-7, with 7 bases aligning to TRBD1. V lost 4 bases to trimming and J lost 1 base; unmatched junction nucleotides: 5. The germline V gene has CDR1 SGDLS and CDR2 YYNGEE. The CDR3 consists of 14 residues. CDR3 sequence: CASSLGQASYEQYF. DNA for the CDR3: TGTGCCAGCAGCCTTGGACAGGCTTCCTACGAGCAGTACTTC.

The chain uses TRBV5-1 and TRBJ1-1, with a weak D call TRBD1 (5 bases). CDR3 size: 14 residues. CDR1 and CDR2 from the germline V gene are SGHRS and YFSETQ. V lost 4 bases, J lost 4 bases, and 14 bases lay in between. CDR3 nucleotide sequence: TGCGCCAGCAGCCCCAATCGGGGGGTCACTGAAGCTTTCTTT. Its protein is CASSPNRGVTEAFF.

This sequence joins TRBV4-3 and TRBJ2-1; TRBD2 aligns across 10 bases. J lost 8 bases, V lost 3 bases, and 10 bases had no gene match. Germline loops: CDR1 LGHNA, CDR2 YSLEER. The CDR3 sequence is 16 residues long. As DNA, the CDR3 is TGCGCCAGCAGCCAGCTAGCGGGAGTGCAGAACGATGAGCAGTTCTTC. This encodes CASSQLAGVQNDEQFF.

The rearrangement links TRBV4-1 to TRBJ1-2; tentatively, D is TRBD1 (5 bases). The CDR3 spans 15 residues. The germline CDR1 and CDR2 sequences are MGHRA and YSYEKL. Between the trimmed V and J ends, which lost 1 base and 6 bases, there was a span of 15 bases. CDR3 bases: TGCGCCAGCAGCCAAGTTGGGGGGGGTCCGGATGGCTACACCTTC. This gives the protein CASSQVGGGPDGYTF.

The CDR3 nucleotides are TGTGCCAGTAGCAGGGGGCACACTGAAGCTTTCTTT. Its protein is CASSRGHTEAFF. V gene TRBV19 combines with J gene TRBJ1-1; 8 bases are a match to TRBD1. This CDR3 comprises 12 residues. The germline V gene has CDR1 LNHDA and CDR2 SQIVND (reference sequence). V shed 6 bases and J 3 bases; nucleotides not matched to a gene: 0.

The V and J genes are TRBV9 and TRBJ2-7, with unresolved D. The V end was cut by 5 bases, the J end by 1 base, with 13 bases between. Germline V gene sequence: CDR1 SGDLS, CDR2 YYNGEE. CDR3 length: 14 residues. The CDR3 DNA follows: TGTGCCAGCAGGCCAACTGACGGGTCCTACGAGCAGTACTTC. It yields the protein CASRPTDGSYEQYF.

The gene calls are TRBV19 and TRBJ1-1; 11 bases agree with TRBD1. Per the germline V gene, CDR1 is LNHDA and CDR2 is SQIVND (reference sequence). V lost 10 bases to trimming and J lost 4 bases; unmatched junction nucleotides: 11. CDR3 size: 15 residues. CDR3 loop: CATPAGQGEVTEAFF. For the CDR3, the DNA is TGTGCCACCCCGGCGGGACAGGGGGAGGTCACTGAAGCTTTCTTT.

This clone was picked up one time. This chain uses TRBV27 with TRBJ2-7; possible D gene TRBD1, 6 bases. CDR3 length: 13 residues. V was trimmed by 2 bases and J by 5 bases, leaving 10 bases between them. Germline CDR1 reads MNHEY; CDR2 reads SMNVEV (reference sequence). The CDR3 DNA sequence: TGTGCCAGCAGTTTACAGGGGCCCCACGAGCAGTACTTC. Translated: CASSLQGPHEQYF.

The rearrangement links TRBV15 to TRBJ1-1, with 8 bases lining up with TRBD1. This CDR3 has 14 residues. Looked up from germline, CDR1 is LNHNV and CDR2 is YYDKDF (reference sequence). The V gene end was trimmed by 3 bases and the J gene end by 2 bases; junction bases not matched to a gene: 2. The CDR3 region has the DNA TGTGCCACCAGCAGGACAGGGGATAACACTGAAGCTTTCTTT. As protein: CATSRTGDNTEAFF.

This clone came up once. The rearrangement links TRBV9 to TRBJ2-1; 9 nucleotides agree with TRBD1. Per germline, CDR1 SGDLS and CDR2 YYNGEE. The V segment lost 2 bases and the J segment 8 bases; nucleotides outside the gene matches: 5. This CDR3 has 14 amino acids. CDR3 protein: CASSVGTGLHEQFF. DNA for the CDR3: TGTGCCAGCAGCGTCGGGACAGGGTTACATGAGCAGTTCTTC.

This clone has just one count. The rearrangement uses TRBV27 and TRBJ2-1; 11 bases map to TRBD2. The junction had 4 bases not matched to a gene; V was cut back by 5 bases and J by 4 bases. The V gene's germline CDR1 is MNHEY and CDR2 SMNVEV (reference sequence). The CDR3 is 15 amino acids. The CDR3 bases are TGTGCCAGCAGTGTGCTAGCGGGGGGTTACAATGAGCAGTTCTTC. It codes for CASSVLAGGYNEQFF.

The chain combines TRBV6-5 with TRBJ1-1; 9 bases map to TRBD1. The V and J ends lost 1 base and 5 bases, in that order; junction bases with no gene match: 2. The CDR3 runs 14 residues. CDR1 and CDR2 from the germline V gene are MNHEY and SVGAGI. CDR3 nucleotide sequence: TGTGCCAGCAGTTACTTGGACAGGGGAACTGAAGCTTTCTTT. This gives the protein CASSYLDRGTEAFF.

The chain employs TRBV5-1 and TRBJ2-7, with TRBD2 matching 9 bases. Trimming took 7 bases from V and 1 from J; bases not matched to a gene: 9. The CDR3 contains 15 residues. The germline CDR1 and CDR2 sequences are SGHRS and YFSETQ. The CDR3 spells CASPTSGGSSYEQYF. The CDR3 nucleotides are TGCGCCAGCCCAACGAGCGGGGGGTCTTCCTACGAGCAGTACTTC.

This clone was seen only once. The chain couples TRBV13 to TRBJ2-3, with TRBD2 matching over 14 bases. This CDR3 contains 18 residues. The V gene end was trimmed by 4 bases and the J gene end by 3 bases; junction bases not matched to a gene: 9. Germline CDR1 reads PRHDT; CDR2 reads FYEKMQ (reference sequence). CDR3 amino acids: CASSSTSGGAYGTDTQYF. The DNA of the CDR3 is TGTGCCAGCAGCTCGACTAGCGGGGGGGCTTATGGGACAGATACGCAGTATTTT.

The chain has TRBV7-3 and TRBJ2-7; D is possibly TRBD2 (6 bases). The CDR3 extends over 16 amino acids. V was shortened by 5 bases and J by 6 bases, with 23 bases between the two germline ends. Per the germline V gene, CDR1 is SGHTA and CDR2 is FQGTGA. For the CDR3, the DNA is TGTGCCAGCAGCCCCCTGATTCGGGAGCTCAACTGCGAGCAGTACTTC. Amino acids: CASSPLIRELNCEQYF.